A selection of T cell receptor beta chains follows, all from one sample in a study of blood T cell repertoires in COVID-19. The repertoire was sequenced with immunoSEQ multiplex PCR; TCRdb's copy has only in-frame clones and lacks some. The table has about 230,000 clones, 70% to 90% seen once. The sequencing input was peripheral blood. The receptors here all came from a middle-aged man with COVID-19, enrolled during active disease. Both conserved end residues are part of each CDR3. The order of the fields is clone size, D gene, J gene, V gene, CDR3 protein, CDR3 DNA. A D gene is named only where the DNA matches it firmly. Clone size is given for some rows only: seen once, a few or many times, or a class if the clone is expanded.

abundance: few
d_gene: TRBD2
j_gene: TRBJ2-7
v_gene: TRBV28
CDR3aa: CASSLLGGDLYEQYF
CDR3nt: TGTGCCAGCAGCCTCCTCGGGGGGGATCTTTACGAGCAGTACTTC

abundance: NA
d_gene: TRBD1
j_gene: TRBJ2-2
v_gene: TRBV27
CDR3aa: CASKAAGTVNTGELFF
CDR3nt: TGTGCCAGCAAGGCGGCTGGGACAGTGAACACCGGGGAGCTGTTTTTT

abundance: NA
d_gene: NA
j_gene: TRBJ1-5
v_gene: TRBV2
CDR3aa: CASSVARRDQPQHF
CDR3nt: TGTGCCAGCAGTGTGGCCAGGAGGGATCAGCCCCAGCATTTT

abundance: once
d_gene: TRBD1
j_gene: TRBJ1-2
v_gene: TRBV4-1
CDR3aa: CASSRPGQLGGYTF
CDR3nt: TGCGCCAGCAGCCGACCGGGACAGTTGGGCGGCTACACCTTC

abundance: NA
d_gene: TRBD2
j_gene: TRBJ2-2
v_gene: TRBV2
CDR3aa: CATTTSGGLNTGELFF
CDR3nt: TGTGCCACGACGACTAGCGGGGGGCTTAACACCGGGGAGCTGTTTTTT

abundance: once
d_gene: NA
j_gene: TRBJ1-5
v_gene: TRBV24-1
CDR3aa: CATRDGQNSNQPQHF
CDR3nt: TGTGCCACCAGGGATGGACAGAATAGCAATCAGCCCCAGCATTTT

abundance: NA
d_gene: NA
j_gene: TRBJ2-2
v_gene: TRBV6-4
CDR3aa: CASSLLANTGELFF
CDR3nt: TGTGCCAGCAGCTTACTCGCGAACACCGGGGAGCTGTTTTTT

abundance: NA
d_gene: NA
j_gene: TRBJ1-2
v_gene: TRBV27
CDR3aa: CASSYRGAGGYTF
CDR3nt: TGTGCCAGCAGTTACCGAGGGGCGGGGGGCTACACCTTC

abundance: NA
d_gene: NA
j_gene: TRBJ1-1
v_gene: TRBV2
CDR3aa: CASKQRGLNTEAFF
CDR3nt: TGTGCCAGCAAACAGCGGGGGCTGAACACTGAAGCTTTCTTT

abundance: NA
d_gene: TRBD1
j_gene: TRBJ1-4
v_gene: TRBV5-5
CDR3aa: CASSWTGRNEKLFF
CDR3nt: TGTGCCAGCAGCTGGACAGGAAGGAATGAAAAACTGTTTTTT